What follows are 9 T cell receptor beta chains derived from one specimen sequenced in a study of sequential checkpoint blockade in melanoma. TCRdb's table, derived via immunoSEQ multiplex PCR, lists solely in-frame clones and lacks some. The sample records around 21,000 clones, roughly 80% being singletons. As to treatment: randomized to nivolumab then ipilimumab (arm A) or the reverse (arm B). The source material was CD8+ T cells sorted from blood (inferred from file names), sampled from a patient given nivolumab and ipilimumab in sequence. Receptors originate from a human donor with melanoma.

Turning to this clone: The junction differs from germline at one of its ends, possibly a read error. This chain links TRBV19 with TRBJ1-2, with 7 bases identical to TRBD1. From germline, CDR1 is LNHDA and CDR2 SQIVND (reference sequence). There are 15 residues in the CDR3. The CDR3 DNA reads as TGTGCCAGCAGTATGGTCCCAGGGGGTGGAGATGGCTACACCTTC. Translating gives CASSMVPGGGDGYTF.

V usage is TRBV27 and J usage is TRBJ2-7; 10 bases line up with TRBD2. The ends lost 7 bases at V and 7 bases at J; junction bases unmatched: 7. The CDR3 totals 13 residues. CDR1 and CDR2 (germline): MNHEY, SMNVEV (reference sequence). The CDR3 region has the DNA TGTGCCAGCATTGCACTAGCGGGACGGGAGCAGTACTTC. Translating gives CASIALAGREQYF.

This rearrangement joins TRBV11-3 to TRBJ2-5; 12 bases line up with TRBD2. This CDR3 contains 16 residues. Germline lookup yields CDR1 SGHNT and CDR2 YENEEA. V was pared by 1 base and J by 4 bases, with 4 bases of the junction left unmatched. CDR3 DNA: TGTGCCAGCAGCTTAGGAGGGGGACTAGCGGGAGAGACCCAGTACTTC. The encoded protein is CASSLGGGLAGETQYF.

V is TRBV5-1 and J is TRBJ2-7; 8 nucleotides agree with TRBD1. There are 13 residues in the CDR3. The germline CDR1 and CDR2 sequences are SGHRS and YFSETQ. V was pared by 2 bases and J by 6 bases, with 4 bases of the junction left unmatched. CDR3 residues: CASSLWGQAEQYF. The CDR3 DNA is TGCGCCAGCAGCTTATGGGGACAGGCCGAGCAGTACTTC.

The sample holds one count of this clone. The rearrangement links TRBV30 to TRBJ2-7; 10 nucleotides line up with TRBD1. Germline CDR1 and CDR2: GTSNPN and SVGIG (reference sequence). The length of the CDR3 is 13 residues. The ends lost 5 bases at V and 5 bases at J; junction bases unmatched: 6. CDR3 nucleotides: TGTGCCTGGGACCGGGACAGGGGTCACGAGCAGTACTTC. It yields the protein CAWDRDRGHEQYF.

V gene TRBV7-2 combines with J gene TRBJ2-7; D uncertain. The CDR3 is made up of 14 amino acids. Germline lookup yields CDR1 SGHTA and CDR2 FQGNSA. Trimming pared 5 bases from V and 0 bases from J, leaving 11 bases between. CDR3 residues: CASSPFIDSYEQYF. In nucleotides, the CDR3 is TGTGCCAGCAGCCCCTTCATAGACTCCTACGAGCAGTACTTC.

The chain couples TRBV30 to TRBJ2-1, with 8 positions matching TRBD1. The germline gives CDR1 GTSNPN, CDR2 SVGIG (reference sequence). With V trimmed by 5 bases and J by 6 bases, 9 bases remained unmatched. The CDR3 totals 14 residues. The CDR3 DNA follows: TGTGCCTGGGACAGGGGTTTAAGTGGCAATGAGCAGTTCTTC. It specifies CAWDRGLSGNEQFF.

The chain recombines TRBV10-2 with TRBJ2-7; 14 bases fit TRBD2. J lost 7 bases, V lost 7 bases, and 15 bases had no gene match. Looked up from germline, CDR1 is WSHSY and CDR2 is SAAADI. The CDR3 sequence is 17 residues long. CDR3 residues: CASTSSTSGRAMGEQYF. In nucleotides, the CDR3 is TGCGCCAGCACATCCTCGACTAGCGGGAGGGCGATGGGTGAGCAGTACTTC.

The chain combines TRBV11-2 with TRBJ2-7; D is ambiguous. The CDR3 extends over 13 amino acids. Germline V gives CDR1 SGHAT, CDR2 FQNNGV. Trimming removed 0 bases at V and 3 bases at J, with 6 bases between. The CDR3, as DNA: TGTGCCAGCAGCTTAGACAGTATCTACGAGCAGTACTTC. It encodes CASSLDSIYEQYF.